The clone carrying this T cell receptor beta chain was detected a few times. The antigen is undetermined. The sample is drawn from a study of T cells in localized non-small cell lung cancer. Study-level findings and limits: Heterogeneity remains possible, as sequencing covered one tumor region only.

After removal of 5 bases from V and 4 bases from J, the junction contained 17 bases not matched to a gene. The CDR3 has 19 residues. The germline CDR1 and CDR2 sequences are SGHNT and YENEEA. Sequencing was performed with immunoSEQ multiplex PCR; in TCRdb, only in-frame clones are kept and a portion is missing. The data hold some 1,600 clones, with just under 25% observed a single time. Lung adjacent to the tumor, free of atypia, was sampled at least 2 cm from its margin. The V call is TRBV11-3, the J call TRBJ2-7; TRBD2 aligns across 13 bases. The sequencing used normal lung tissue next to the tumor, collected before any cancer treatment. The sequence was collected from a male donor at least 60 years old with stage I lung adenocarcinoma. The CDR3 region is CASSLKAGTSGERAYEQYF. CDR3 DNA: TGTGCCAGCAGCCTAAAAGCCGGGACTAGCGGGGAACGGGCTTACGAGCAGTACTTC. The full variable domain, rest sourced from reference TRBV11-3 and TRBJ2-7, is EAGVVQSPRYKIIEKKQPVAFWCNPISGHNTLYWYLQNLGQGPELLIRYENEEAVDDSQLPKDRFSAERLKGVDSTLKIQPAELGDSAVYLCASSLKAGTSGERAYEQYFGPGTRLTVT.